This TCR beta chain is from a study of blood T cell repertoires in COVID-19. Assay: immunoSEQ multiplex PCR; the TCRdb copy retains only in-frame clones and omits some. The sample yields about 57,000 clones, 65% to 80% seen once. The germline V and J ends were trimmed by 3 bases and 4 bases, with 13 bases remaining between them. The CDR3 is 14 residues long. Germline V lookup: CDR1 MNHEY, CDR2 SVGEGT. The sequencing input was peripheral blood. The TCR sequence derives from a human donor in a cohort sampled during active COVID-19. The J gene is TRBJ2-7, the V gene TRBV6-2 or TRBV6-3; unclear D gene. CDR3 protein: CASSYSSFGYEQYF. The CDR3 region has the DNA TGTGCCAGCAGTTATAGTAGCTTTGGGTACGAGCAGTACTTC.